These T cell receptor beta chains were read from a single sample in a study of T cell responses to AZD1222 COVID-19 vaccine. The table came from immunoSEQ multiplex PCR; TCRdb's copy has only in-frame clones and leaves some out. The sample lists roughly 140,000 clones; approximately 94% were seen once. The sample was peripheral blood, taken on day 0 of AZD1222 vaccination. The receptors shown here come from an adult in good health. The CDR3 runs from the conserved cysteine through the conserved F or W. A D gene is named only where the DNA matches it firmly. The listing skips clone size in some rows; elsewhere it reads once, few, many or a size class.

d_gene: -
abundance: once
v_gene: TRBV11-2
j_gene: TRBJ2-7
CDR3aa: CASSLSTSEQYF
CDR3nt: TGTGCCAGCAGCTTATCTACCTCCGAGCAGTACTTC

d_gene: TRBD2
abundance: -
v_gene: TRBV6-1
j_gene: TRBJ2-3
CDR3aa: CASSGLAGTGTDTQYF
CDR3nt: TGTGCCAGCAGTGGACTAGCGGGGACGGGCACAGATACGCAGTATTTT

d_gene: TRBD1
abundance: -
v_gene: TRBV25-1
j_gene: TRBJ1-1
CDR3aa: CASSEGVWGRGTEAFF
CDR3nt: TGTGCCAGCAGTGAAGGTGTGTGGGGCAGGGGGACTGAAGCTTTCTTT

d_gene: -
abundance: once
v_gene: TRBV7-9
j_gene: TRBJ2-1
CDR3aa: CASSLLGFGERWMNEQFF
CDR3nt: TGTGCCAGCAGCTTATTAGGGTTTGGAGAACGATGGATGAATGAGCAGTTCTTC

d_gene: -
abundance: -
v_gene: TRBV5-1
j_gene: TRBJ2-5
CDR3aa: CASSQSPAQETQYF
CDR3nt: TGCGCCAGCTCCCAGAGCCCGGCCCAAGAGACCCAGTACTTC

d_gene: TRBD2
abundance: -
v_gene: TRBV7-3
j_gene: TRBJ2-1
CDR3aa: CASSPQTSGRNEQFF
CDR3nt: TGTGCCAGCAGCCCCCAGACTAGCGGGAGGAATGAGCAGTTCTTC

d_gene: -
abundance: -
v_gene: TRBV7-9
j_gene: TRBJ2-2
CDR3aa: CASSFFEAGELFF
CDR3nt: TGTGCCAGCAGCTTTTTTGAGGCCGGGGAGCTGTTTTTT

d_gene: -
abundance: -
v_gene: TRBV29-1
j_gene: TRBJ2-1
CDR3aa: CSVVESTPMGVHNEQFF
CDR3nt: TGCAGCGTTGTGGAATCGACTCCGATGGGTGTCCACAATGAGCAGTTCTTC

d_gene: -
abundance: -
v_gene: TRBV7-8
j_gene: TRBJ1-5
CDR3aa: CASSLAERQPQHF
CDR3nt: TGTGCCAGCAGCTTAGCGGAGAGACAGCCCCAGCATTTT

d_gene: -
abundance: -
v_gene: TRBV6-5
j_gene: TRBJ2-1
CDR3aa: CASSLEDSYYNEQFF
CDR3nt: TGTGCCAGCAGCCTGGAGGACAGCTACTACAATGAGCAGTTCTTC

d_gene: TRBD1
abundance: once
v_gene: TRBV29-1
j_gene: TRBJ2-1
CDR3aa: CSVESRGSYNEQFF
CDR3nt: TGCAGCGTTGAATCCAGGGGGTCCTACAATGAGCAGTTCTTC

d_gene: -
abundance: few
v_gene: TRBV18
j_gene: TRBJ1-1
CDR3aa: CASSPLAGSDDAFF
CDR3nt: TGTGCCAGCTCACCCCTAGCAGGGAGCGATGACGCTTTCTTT

d_gene: TRBD2
abundance: -
v_gene: TRBV2
j_gene: TRBJ2-2
CDR3aa: CASYNPLAASGELFF
CDR3nt: TGTGCCAGCTACAACCCCCTAGCGGCGTCCGGGGAGCTGTTTTTT

d_gene: TRBD2
abundance: -
v_gene: TRBV30
j_gene: TRBJ2-7
CDR3aa: CAWSNKGLAGVKQYF
CDR3nt: TGTGCCTGGAGTAACAAGGGACTAGCGGGAGTTAAGCAGTACTTC

d_gene: -
abundance: -
v_gene: TRBV11-2
j_gene: TRBJ2-2
CDR3aa: CASSLQRGTTGELFF
CDR3nt: TGTGCCAGCAGCTTACAAAGGGGCACCACCGGGGAGCTGTTTTTT

d_gene: -
abundance: -
v_gene: TRBV10-1
j_gene: TRBJ2-2
CDR3aa: CASRPGLAGELFF
CDR3nt: TGCGCCAGCAGGCCCGGGTTGGCCGGGGAGCTGTTTTTT

d_gene: TRBD1
abundance: -
v_gene: TRBV10-3
j_gene: TRBJ1-1
CDR3aa: CAISVQGGMNTEAFF
CDR3nt: TGTGCCATCAGTGTCCAGGGGGGGATGAACACTGAAGCTTTCTTT

d_gene: TRBD1
abundance: -
v_gene: TRBV6-2/TRBV6-3
j_gene: TRBJ2-5
CDR3aa: CASSHRGQGEETQYF
CDR3nt: TGTGCCAGCAGTCACCGGGGACAGGGCGAGGAGACCCAGTACTTC

d_gene: -
abundance: once
v_gene: TRBV2
j_gene: TRBJ1-5
CDR3aa: CASSESTGRQPQHF
CDR3nt: TGTGCCAGCAGTGAGAGCACAGGGCGACAGCCCCAGCATTTT

d_gene: -
abundance: -
v_gene: TRBV7-8
j_gene: TRBJ2-7
CDR3aa: CASSLEGAGSSSYEQYF
CDR3nt: TGTGCCAGCAGCTTAGAGGGGGCGGGGTCAAGCTCCTACGAGCAGTACTTC

d_gene: -
abundance: -
v_gene: TRBV27
j_gene: TRBJ2-1
CDR3aa: CASKWSPTGRWFF
CDR3nt: TGTGCCAGCAAGTGGTCCCCGACAGGCCGTTGGTTCTTC

d_gene: -
abundance: -
v_gene: TRBV2
j_gene: TRBJ2-1
CDR3aa: CASSREPLNEQFF
CDR3nt: TGTGCCAGCAGCCGAGAGCCCCTCAATGAGCAGTTCTTC

d_gene: TRBD1
abundance: -
v_gene: TRBV6-6
j_gene: TRBJ1-6
CDR3aa: CASSYKGQSNSPLHF
CDR3nt: TGTGCCAGCAGTTACAAGGGACAGAGTAATTCACCCCTCCACTTT

d_gene: -
abundance: once
v_gene: TRBV3-1/TRBV3-2
j_gene: TRBJ1-2
CDR3aa: CASSQGVRGGGYTF
CDR3nt: TGTGCCAGCAGCCAAGGGGTCAGGGGAGGCGGCTACACCTTC

d_gene: -
abundance: -
v_gene: TRBV11-2
j_gene: TRBJ1-4
CDR3aa: CASSLGGKTNEKLFF
CDR3nt: TGTGCCAGCAGCTTAGGAGGGAAGACTAATGAAAAACTGTTTTTT

d_gene: TRBD1
abundance: -
v_gene: TRBV5-1
j_gene: TRBJ2-7
CDR3aa: CASSLVSGQGAGEQYF
CDR3nt: TGCGCCAGCAGCTTGGTCTCGGGACAGGGGGCTGGGGAGCAGTACTTC

d_gene: TRBD1
abundance: -
v_gene: TRBV11-2
j_gene: TRBJ1-1
CDR3aa: CASSSRGIWERTEAFF
CDR3nt: TGTGCCAGCAGCTCCAGGGGGATCTGGGAACGCACTGAAGCTTTCTTT

d_gene: -
abundance: -
v_gene: TRBV30
j_gene: TRBJ2-5
CDR3aa: CAWSEGGETQYF
CDR3nt: TGTGCCTGGAGTGAAGGAGGCGAGACCCAGTACTTC

d_gene: TRBD1
abundance: -
v_gene: TRBV19
j_gene: TRBJ2-7
CDR3aa: CASRDRAHSYEQYF
CDR3nt: TGTGCCAGTCGTGACAGGGCTCACTCCTACGAGCAGTACTTC

d_gene: -
abundance: -
v_gene: TRBV2
j_gene: TRBJ1-3
CDR3aa: CASTYGGFSGNTIYF
CDR3nt: TGTGCCAGCACGTACGGGGGATTTTCTGGAAACACCATATATTTT

d_gene: -
abundance: -
v_gene: TRBV6-5
j_gene: TRBJ2-1
CDR3aa: CASSWLATYNEQFF
CDR3nt: TGTGCCAGCAGTTGGCTAGCGACTTACAATGAGCAGTTCTTC

d_gene: -
abundance: -
v_gene: TRBV9
j_gene: TRBJ2-3
CDR3aa: CASSVEWQRADTQYF
CDR3nt: TGTGCCAGCAGCGTAGAGTGGCAGAGGGCAGATACGCAGTATTTT

d_gene: -
abundance: -
v_gene: TRBV5-1
j_gene: TRBJ2-2
CDR3aa: CASNPRGTGELFF
CDR3nt: TGCGCCAGCAACCCCCGGGGGACCGGGGAGCTGTTTTTT

d_gene: -
abundance: -
v_gene: TRBV4-1
j_gene: TRBJ1-1
CDR3aa: CASSPSVAVNTEAFF
CDR3nt: TGCGCCAGCAGCCCCTCCGTGGCAGTGAACACTGAAGCTTTCTTT

d_gene: TRBD1
abundance: -
v_gene: TRBV18
j_gene: TRBJ1-5
CDR3aa: CASSPGQGVQPQHF
CDR3nt: TGTGCCAGCTCACCCGGACAGGGCGTACAGCCCCAGCATTTT